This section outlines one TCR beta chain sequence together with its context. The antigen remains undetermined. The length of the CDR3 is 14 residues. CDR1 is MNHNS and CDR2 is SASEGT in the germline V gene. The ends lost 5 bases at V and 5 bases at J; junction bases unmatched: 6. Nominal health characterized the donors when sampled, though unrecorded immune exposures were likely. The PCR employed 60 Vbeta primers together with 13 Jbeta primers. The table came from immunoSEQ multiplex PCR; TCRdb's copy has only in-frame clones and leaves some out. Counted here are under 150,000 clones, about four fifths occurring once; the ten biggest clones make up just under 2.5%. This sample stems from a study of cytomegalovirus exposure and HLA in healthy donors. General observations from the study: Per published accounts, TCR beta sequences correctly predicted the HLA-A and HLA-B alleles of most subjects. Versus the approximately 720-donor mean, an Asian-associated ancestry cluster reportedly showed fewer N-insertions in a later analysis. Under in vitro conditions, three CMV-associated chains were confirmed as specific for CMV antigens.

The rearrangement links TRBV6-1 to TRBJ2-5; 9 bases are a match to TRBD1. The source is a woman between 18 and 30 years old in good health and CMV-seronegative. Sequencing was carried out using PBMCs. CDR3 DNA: TGTGCCAGCAGTCGAGGACAGGGGTGGGAGACCCAGTACTTC. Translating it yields CASSRGQGWETQYF.